The 8 T cell receptor beta chains given below trace back to one sample, sequenced in a study of Tregs in tolerant kidney transplant recipients (dated by TCRdb to between 2018 and 2021). The library relied on the immunoSEQ multiplex PCR assay. This is the immuneACCESS table as TCRdb keeps it, with only in-frame sequences that have V and J called. A part of the clones is gone; compared with another copy, unresolved V genes explain less than half, and the rest is unexplained. The sample table includes about 31,000 clones. Of the sample, roughly 1.9% is held by the ten largest clones. The transplants used related donors along with nonmyeloablative bone marrow transplantation, and in the human trials mixed chimerism was transient. The material was CD4+ T cells from blood (PBMCs), obtained 24 months after the transplant. These receptor sequences come from a human patient who received a combined kidney and bone marrow transplant. After a transplant, not all T cells may be the patient's own; some may come from the graft donor.

Points on this clone: The read terminates 3 residues ahead of where the CDR3 ends, so the germline J gene completes it. The chain has TRBV2 and TRBJ2-5; D possibly corresponds to TRBD1 (5 bases). This CDR3 has 14 amino acids. The V end lost 0 bases, the J end lost 2 bases, and 7 bases lay between the germline ends. Germline lookup yields CDR1 SNHLY and CDR2 FYNNEI. The CDR3 is CASSEAGLQETQYF. CDR3 bases read: TGTGCCAGCAGTGAAGCGGGGCTTCAAGAGACC.

With regard to this clone: The read comes to an end 3 residues before the CDR3 does, leaving the germline J gene to fill in the end. The chain employs TRBV20-1 and TRBJ2-1; TRBD2 matches at 7 bases. Looked up from germline, CDR1 is DFQATT and CDR2 is SNEGSKA (reference sequence). V shed 6 bases and J 2 bases; nucleotides not matched to a gene: 13. The CDR3 loop spans 16 amino acids. The DNA read from the CDR3 is TGCAGTGCATTTCTCCTCCGGGCGGGGGCCTACAATGAG. Amino acids: CSAFLLRAGAYNE. The CDR3 in its entirety is CSAFLLRAGAYNEQFF.

With respect to this clone: The read terminates 3 residues ahead of where the CDR3 ends, so the germline J gene completes it. The V and J genes are TRBV7-6 and TRBJ2-3; 7 bases map to TRBD1. The germline gives CDR1 SGHVS, CDR2 FNYEAQ. CDR3 length equals 15 residues. Trimming at V came to 3 bases and at J to 4 bases, leaving 7 bases not matched to a gene. The CDR3 protein is CASSFQQGISDTQYF. The sequenced CDR3 bases are TGTGCCAGCAGCTTTCAACAGGGGATATCAGATACG.

Turning to this clone: Read data end 3 residues before the CDR3 end; the end is taken from the germline J gene. The gene calls are TRBV19 and TRBJ2-7; TRBD1 matches at 9 bases. Losses at the gene ends were 4 bases for V and 2 bases for J; bases not matched to a gene: 6. The CDR3 length is 15 residues. Germline CDR1 reads LNHDA; CDR2 reads SQIVND (reference sequence). The CDR3 loop is CASSTRQGGTYEQYF. Incomplete CDR3 DNA: TGTGCCAGTAGTACCCGACAGGGGGGGACCTACGAG.

About this clone: The CDR3 is cut off 3 residues early in the read; its end comes from the germline J gene. V usage is TRBV6-1 and J usage is TRBJ2-7, with a weak D call TRBD1 (5 bases). Germline loops: CDR1 MNHNS, CDR2 SASEGT. Trimming removed 4 bases at V and 2 bases at J, with 12 bases between. There are 14 residues in the CDR3. The covered CDR3 bases are TGTGCCAGCAGTGTAGAGGTAGGGGCCTACGAG. Amino acid sequence: CASSVEVGAYE. The whole CDR3 sequence is CASSVEVGAYEQYF.

On this clone: The CDR3 is cut off 3 residues early in the read; its end comes from the germline J gene. The gene calls are TRBV29-1 and TRBJ2-5, with D perhaps matching TRBD2 (5 bases). The CDR3 consists of 13 residues. Trimming shortened V by 1 base and J by 5 bases, and 11 bases separated the two germline ends. The V gene's germline CDR1 is SQVTM and CDR2 ANQGSEA. The CDR3: CSVEVGRGETQYF. The CDR3 DNA, read in part, is TGCAGCGTTGAAGTAGGGCGAGGGGAGACC.

Worth noting for this clone: The missing CDR3 end, 3 residues past where the read stops, is filled in from the germline J gene. The chain couples TRBV30 to TRBJ2-5; the match to TRBD1 covers 9 bases. CDR1 is GTSNPN and CDR2 is SVGIG in the germline V gene (reference sequence). There are 14 residues in the CDR3. The J segment lost 5 bases and the V segment lost 3 bases, leaving 7 bases of the junction unmatched. The covered CDR3 bases are TGTGCCTGGAGCGGGACAGGGTTTTTCGAGACC. This encodes CAWSGTGFFET. The entire CDR3 protein reads CAWSGTGFFETQYF.

About this clone: The CDR3 end falls 3 residues outside the read, so it is completed with the germline J gene. This chain links TRBV2 with TRBJ1-6; D is ambiguous. CDR1 and CDR2 (germline): SNHLY, FYNNEI. The CDR3 is 11 residues long. Trimming stripped 2 bases from V and 10 bases from J, with 3 bases between. The sequenced part of the CDR3 DNA is TGTGCCAGCAGTGAACTCTCACCC. Protein product: CASSELSP. The full CDR3 sequence reads CASSELSPLHF.